This TCR beta chain was observed in a study of blood T cells in healthy people across ages. General study results and limits: Naive T cell percentage and TCR beta diversity correlated strongly. The unsorted PBMCs prevented any conclusive comparison of naive versus antigen-experienced cells.

Through a sample-barcoded 5' primer and a J-beta primer mix, a second PCR was run for roughly 7 to 12 cycles. TCRdb re-called the 5' RACE reads through MiXCR, storing one row per CDR3 protein. The table records about 830,000 distinct CDR3 sequences, 60% to 80% of them present only once. Losses at the gene ends were 5 bases for V and 2 bases for J; bases not matched to a gene: 13. This CDR3 is 19 amino acids long. Total RNA extraction produced at least 6 micrograms (per sample) for the study. Comments on this clonotype: Its cognate antigen is unknown.

The sequenced sample consisted of blood. The clonotype was recovered from a man between 25 and 39 years old in good health. The V and J genes are TRBV12-3 or TRBV12-4 and TRBJ2-7, with 15 bases aligning to TRBD2. CDR3 DNA: TGTGCCAGCAGTACGATTGGACTAGCGGGGGGGAACAACCCCTACGAGCAGTACTTC. This sequence encodes CASSTIGLAGGNNPYEQYF.